These 16 T cell receptor beta chains originate from one sample sequenced in a study of shared clonotypes between healthy human individuals. The assay was immunoSEQ multiplex PCR, and TCRdb's table has in-frame clones only and misses some. The data contain around 300,000 clones, roughly 91% of them singletons. The sample was memory CD8+ T cells sorted from blood. Specified subset: CD45RO+ cells pooled with CCR7-negative TemRA cells. The source is a man between 18 and 29 years old in good health.

The J gene is TRBJ1-5, the V gene TRBV11-2; D gene unclear. Germline V lookup: CDR1 SGHAT, CDR2 FQNNGV. CDR3 length equals 15 residues. V was shortened by 1 base and J by 0 bases, with 7 bases between the two germline ends. In DNA form, the CDR3 reads TGTGCCAGCAGCTTAGGCAGTCATAGCAATCAGCCCCAGCATTTT. This encodes CASSLGSHSNQPQHF.

This sequence joins TRBV6-5 and TRBJ2-7; 9 positions agree with TRBD1. Germline CDR1 reads MNHEY; CDR2 reads SVGAGI. This CDR3 region has 14 residues. J was trimmed by 4 bases and V by 7 bases; bases with no gene match: 8. CDR3: CASIPGQGPYEQYF. CDR3 DNA: TGTGCCAGCATTCCGGGACAGGGCCCTTACGAGCAGTACTTC.

Only one count was recorded for this clone. J is TRBJ2-2 and V is TRBV30; D might be TRBD2 (5 bases). The V and J ends lost 3 bases and 1 base respectively, with 18 bases between them. This CDR3 spans 17 amino acids. Per germline, CDR1 GTSNPN and CDR2 SVGIG (reference sequence). Written as DNA, the CDR3 is TGTGCCTGGAGAGATATGACGGGATCTAAGAACACCGGGGAGCTGTTTTTT. It is translated as CAWRDMTGSKNTGELFF.

The V call is TRBV28, the J call TRBJ2-1; no definite D call. The CDR3 has 14 amino acids. In germline, CDR1 is MDHEN, CDR2 SYDVKM. V was cut by 3 bases and J by 2 bases, with 8 bases left in between. CDR3 loop: CASSFQGTYNEQFF. CDR3 DNA sequence: TGTGCCAGCAGTTTCCAAGGGACCTACAATGAGCAGTTCTTC.

The V call is TRBV7-9, the J call TRBJ2-1, with TRBD1 matching over 8 bases. V shed 5 bases, J shed 9 bases, and the junction held 3 bases outside the gene matches. This CDR3 contains 12 residues. Looked up from germline, CDR1 is SEHNR and CDR2 is FQNEAQ (reference sequence). The CDR3 loop is CASSETGVEQFF. CDR3 DNA sequence: TGTGCCAGCAGCGAGACAGGGGTTGAGCAGTTCTTC. Supplemented by reference TRBV7-9 and TRBJ2-1, the full variable domain reads DTGVSQNPRHKITKRGQNVTFRCDPISEHNRLYWYRQTLGQGPEFLTYFQNEAQLEKSRLLSDRFSAERPKGSFSTLEIQRTEQGDSAMYLCASSETGVEQFFGPGTRLTVL.

The chain recombines TRBV28 with TRBJ1-4; D remains ambiguous. The length of the CDR3 is 15 residues. Trimming left V 6 bases short and J 4 bases short, with 15 bases between. Looked up from germline, CDR1 is MDHEN and CDR2 is SYDVKM. Here the CDR3 reads CASSAPFNGNEKLFF. In DNA, the CDR3 is TGTGCCAGCAGCGCCCCGTTTAACGGTAATGAAAAACTGTTTTTT.

The chain recombines TRBV6-5 with TRBJ1-1; D ambiguous. The CDR3 contains 16 residues. With 1 base removed from V and 1 base from J, the gap between germline ends came to 13 bases. The germline gives CDR1 MNHEY, CDR2 SVGAGI. The CDR3 protein is CASSYYSGKKNTEAFF. As DNA, the CDR3 is TGTGCCAGCAGTTACTATTCGGGGAAGAAGAACACTGAAGCTTTCTTT.

J is TRBJ1-2 and V is TRBV2, with D possibly TRBD1 on 5 matching bases. The CDR3 covers 15 residues. Germline loops: CDR1 SNHLY, CDR2 FYNNEI. Trimming cost V 4 bases and J 5 bases, with 17 bases left between them. The CDR3 loop is CASSVPREGAYGYTF. For the CDR3, the DNA is TGTGCCAGCAGTGTACCCAGGGAAGGAGCGTATGGCTACACCTTC.

The rearrangement links TRBV7-2 to TRBJ2-7; 13 nucleotides match TRBD2. The length of the CDR3 is 18 residues. CDR1 is SGHTA and CDR2 is FQGNSA in the germline V gene. V dropped 0 bases and J dropped 7; count of bases not matched to a gene: 12. DNA for the CDR3: TGTGCCAGCAGCTTAGCGTCGGGACTAGCGGGAATGGTGAGGGAGCAGTACTTC. It encodes CASSLASGLAGMVREQYF.

The V gene is TRBV9, the J gene TRBJ1-1; no clear D. V lost 4 bases and J 6 bases, leaving 13 bases between the germline ends. Germline assignment: CDR1 SGDLS and CDR2 YYNGEE. The CDR3 is made up of 13 amino acids. CDR3 bases: TGTGCCAGCAGCTCCTCCGATGGGGCTGAAGCTTTCTTT. Translating it yields CASSSSDGAEAFF.

The CDR3 protein is CASSASGGASDEQYF. The CDR3 bases are TGTGCCAGCAGCGCTAGCGGGGGGGCAAGCGACGAGCAGTACTTC. This sequence joins TRBV4-2 and TRBJ2-7; 12 bases fit TRBD2. Germline V gene data show CDR1 as LGHNA and CDR2 as YNFKEQ. The CDR3 has 15 residues. V was clipped by 5 bases and J by 5 bases; unmatched bases: 7.

With respect to this clone: With a much larger clone just one base away, this may be a read error. The J gene is TRBJ1-2, the V gene TRBV9, with a possible D match to TRBD1 (5 bases). This CDR3 spans 13 amino acids. Trimming left V 0 bases short and J 2 bases short, with 5 bases between. Germline CDR1 reads SGDLS; CDR2 reads YYNGEE. The CDR3, as DNA: TGTGCCAGCAGCGTAGAGGGGAACTATGGCTACACCTTC. Protein: CASSVEGNYGYTF.

The chain has TRBV11-2 and TRBJ2-1, with TRBD1 matching over 8 bases. V gave up 5 bases and J gave up 13 bases; unmatched junction bases: 10. CDR3 length: 13 amino acids. The germline CDR1 and CDR2 sequences are SGHAT and FQNNGV. CDR3 sequence reads: CASSLGQGWDQFF. CDR3 sequence (DNA): TGTGCCAGCAGCCTAGGACAGGGATGGGACCAGTTCTTC. Based on the CDR3 plus reference TRBV11-2 and TRBJ2-1, the full variable domain is EAGVAQSPRYKIIEKRQSVAFWCNPISGHATLYWYQQILGQGPKLLIQFQNNGVVDDSQLPKDRFSAERLKGVDSTLKIQPAKLEDSAVYLCASSLGQGWDQFFGPGTRLTVL.

The gene calls are TRBV15 and TRBJ1-2; 9 bases align to TRBD1. The V gene end was trimmed by 5 bases and the J gene end by 1 base; junction bases not matched to a gene: 8. The CDR3 sequence is 16 residues long. Germline assignment: CDR1 LNHNV and CDR2 YYDKDF (reference sequence). The chain's CDR3 is CATSGQGTLLNYGYTF. Here the CDR3 DNA reads TGTGCCACCAGCGGACAGGGGACCCTTCTTAACTATGGCTACACCTTC.

The V gene is TRBV5-1, the J gene TRBJ1-2; no firm D call. Looked up from germline, CDR1 is SGHRS and CDR2 is YFSETQ. The CDR3 has 14 residues. Trimming took off 0 bases at V and 2 bases at J, with 8 bases between the two ends. The CDR3 DNA follows: TGCGCCAGCAGCTTGGCCTTGGGGAACTATGGCTACACCTTC. Translating it yields CASSLALGNYGYTF.

This chain uses TRBV5-1 with TRBJ2-1, with 10 bases identical to TRBD2. V was clipped by 0 bases and J by 8 bases; unmatched bases: 14. Germline CDR1 reads SGHRS; CDR2 reads YFSETQ. This CDR3 has 18 residues. This CDR3 reads CASSLAGLAGVEVDEQFF. CDR3 DNA: TGCGCCAGCAGCTTGGCCGGGCTAGCGGGAGTTGAGGTTGATGAGCAGTTCTTC.